The next 18 T cell receptor beta chains were all read from a single sample in a study of early T cells in non-severe SARS-CoV-2 infection. TCRdb redid the calling of the 5' RACE reads with MiXCR, one entry per CDR3 protein. The table records 61,000 or so distinct CDR3 sequences, around 12% of them present only once. Source: whole blood, taken at baseline. The source of these receptors is an adult who was a healthcare worker with PCR-confirmed SARS-CoV-2 infection or an uninfected control (not recorded which). The donor label of this sample is uncertain.

This rearrangement joins TRBV20-1 to TRBJ2-5; D remains ambiguous. Per the germline V gene, CDR1 is DFQATT and CDR2 is SNEGSKA (reference sequence). The CDR3 consists of 13 residues. Trimming shortened V by 4 bases and J by 2 bases, and 11 bases separated the two germline ends. The CDR3 sequence is CSAIRRTQETQYF. The CDR3 DNA reads TGCAGTGCTATCAGAAGGACGCAAGAGACCCAGTACTTC.

The chain links TRBV4-2 to TRBJ1-6; the D gene is possibly TRBD1 (5 bases). The germline V gene encodes CDR1 LGHNA and CDR2 YNFKEQ. Trimming removed 0 bases at V and 7 bases at J, with 16 bases between. This CDR3 has 17 amino acids. The CDR3 DNA is TGTGCCAGCAGCCAAGAGTTATCGGCAGGGAGCAATTCACCCCTCCACTTT. Amino acid sequence: CASSQELSAGSNSPLHF.

The sample holds a few counts of this clonotype. V gene TRBV4-1 combines with J gene TRBJ1-6; no definite D call. This CDR3 comprises 14 residues. V shed 0 bases and J shed 10 bases, with 10 bases lying between them. The germline gives CDR1 MGHRA, CDR2 YSYEKL. The chain's CDR3 is CASSQEGINSPLHF. Written as DNA, the CDR3 is TGCGCCAGCAGCCAAGAGGGGATTAACTCACCCCTCCACTTT.

This clonotype has just a few counts. The chain is built from TRBV12-3 or TRBV12-4 and TRBJ2-6; 7 bases match TRBD1. The CDR3 runs 15 residues. J was trimmed by 4 bases and V by 5 bases; bases with no gene match: 5. The CDR3 nucleotides read TGTGCCAGCAGTCAAAGGGGGCCCGGGGCCAACGTCCTGACTTTC. Its translation is CASSQRGPGANVLTF.

This clonotype was observed a handful of times. J is TRBJ2-7 and V is TRBV9; tentative D call: TRBD1 (5 bases). Trimming cost V 4 bases and J 4 bases, with 15 bases left between them. Germline CDR1 reads SGDLS; CDR2 reads YYNGEE. This CDR3 has 14 residues. The CDR3 coding sequence is TGTGCCAGCAGCCCGCCGACAGAGAGGTACGAGCAGTACGTC. This encodes CASSPPTERYEQYV.

The rearrangement links TRBV20-1 to TRBJ2-3, with 8 bases aligning to TRBD2. V shed 0 bases, J shed 6 bases, and the junction held 8 bases outside the gene matches. Germline CDR1 is DFQATT and CDR2 is SNEGSKA (reference sequence). The CDR3 is made up of 15 amino acids. CDR3 residues: CSARDPERGRDTQYF. CDR3 DNA: TGCAGTGCTAGAGATCCCGAGCGGGGGCGGGATACGCAGTATTTT.

This clonotype was detected ten times or more. This CDR3 is CSAIRSGQQSNEQFF. The DNA of the CDR3 is TGCAGTGCTATTAGGTCCGGACAGCAATCCAATGAGCAGTTCTTC. The chain employs TRBV20-1 and TRBJ2-1; D perhaps matches TRBD1 (6 bases). The CDR3 is made up of 15 amino acids. The V end was cut by 4 bases, the J end by 6 bases, with 19 bases between. The V gene's germline CDR1 is DFQATT and CDR2 SNEGSKA (reference sequence).

This clonotype was observed a handful of times. This chain links TRBV6-1 with TRBJ1-2; unclear D gene. V was shortened by 4 bases and J by 5 bases, with 11 bases between the two germline ends. The germline CDR1 and CDR2 sequences are MNHNS and SASEGT. The CDR3 consists of 13 residues. This CDR3 reads CASSVGSAYGYTF. The CDR3 DNA sequence: TGTGCCAGCAGTGTAGGCAGCGCGTATGGCTACACCTTC.

The chain is built from TRBV13 and TRBJ2-1, with 7 bases aligning to TRBD1. Per germline, CDR1 PRHDT and CDR2 FYEKMQ (reference sequence). The CDR3 runs 13 residues. V lost 4 bases and J lost 6; bases outside the gene matches: 3. The CDR3 protein is CASSSGQSNEQFF. For the CDR3, the DNA is TGTGCCAGCAGCTCGGGACAGAGCAATGAGCAGTTCTTC.

The chain combines TRBV20-1 with TRBJ2-5; D is perhaps TRBD2 (5 bases). The CDR3 totals 13 residues. Germline values: CDR1 DFQATT, CDR2 SNEGSKA (reference sequence). V shed 3 bases and J shed 5 bases, with 13 bases lying between them. The CDR3: CSARSPGMETQYF. Written as DNA, the CDR3 is TGCAGTGCTAGGAGTCCGGGGATGGAGACCCAGTACTTC.

In its sample, this clonotype was seen a few times. The V call is TRBV2, the J call TRBJ1-2; D is undetermined. V lost 6 bases, J lost 3 bases, and 14 bases lay in between. The CDR3 extends over 14 amino acids. Germline V gives CDR1 SNHLY, CDR2 FYNNEI. This CDR3 reads CASRLRKGDYGYTF. CDR3 nucleotides: TGTGCCAGCAGGCTACGTAAGGGAGACTATGGCTACACCTTC.

The rearrangement links TRBV2 to TRBJ1-2; TRBD1 matches 9 bases. Germline CDR1 is SNHLY and CDR2 is FYNNEI. This CDR3 comprises 14 residues. J lost 2 bases, V lost 6 bases, and 4 bases had no gene match. The CDR3 region has the DNA TGTGCCAGCAGGCCGGGACAGGGAAACTATGGCTACACCTTC. Translated, it gives CASRPGQGNYGYTF.

The gene calls are TRBV2 and TRBJ2-7; 7 bases agree with TRBD1. In germline, CDR1 is SNHLY, CDR2 FYNNEI. J lost 5 bases, V lost 6 bases, and 4 bases had no gene match. The CDR3 has 12 amino acids. The CDR3 protein is CASSRTGDEQYV. DNA of the CDR3: TGTGCCAGCAGCCGGACAGGAGACGAGCAGTACGTC.

This chain joins TRBV4-1 and TRBJ1-2; D is perhaps TRBD1 (5 bases). Trimming removed 0 bases from V and 5 bases from J, with 19 bases in between. The V gene's germline CDR1 is MGHRA and CDR2 YSYEKL. The length of the CDR3 is 17 residues. The CDR3 DNA reads TGCGCCAGCAGCCAAGATATCGGAGACAGCCCAATGTATGGCTACACCTTC. Translating gives CASSQDIGDSPMYGYTF.

The J gene is TRBJ1-1, the V gene TRBV7-3; D ambiguous. The CDR3 contains 14 residues. The V gene lost 4 bases and the J gene lost 1 base, with 10 bases spanning the gap. Germline CDR1 and CDR2: SGHTA and FQGTGA. DNA of the CDR3: TGTGCCAGCAGCTCCCAGGCGGGGAACACTGAAGCTTTCTTT. Translation gives CASSSQAGNTEAFF.

J is TRBJ1-2 and V is TRBV5-1, with 8 bases identical to TRBD1. Germline V lookup: CDR1 SGHRS, CDR2 YFSETQ. Trimming took 5 bases from V and 4 from J; bases not matched to a gene: 4. The CDR3 spans 13 residues. The CDR3 DNA sequence: TGCGCCAGCAGTCCCGGACAGGGCTATGGCTACACCTTC. This translates into CASSPGQGYGYTF. Combining the CDR3 with reference TRBV5-1 and TRBJ1-2 gives the whole variable domain KAGVTQTPRYLIKTRGQQVTLSCSPISGHRSVSWYQQTPGQGLQFLFEYFSETQRNKGNFPGRFSGRQFSNSRSEMNVSTLELGDSALYLCASSPGQGYGYTFGSGTRLTVV.

This clonotype was seen only a few times. The J gene is TRBJ1-2, the V gene TRBV9, with D possibly matching TRBD1 (6 bases). V lost 3 bases, J lost 4 bases, and 16 bases lay in between. The CDR3 runs to 15 residues. The germline V gene has CDR1 SGDLS and CDR2 YYNGEE. CDR3: CASSAGTGRSYGYTF. CDR3 in DNA: TGTGCCAGCAGCGCGGGAACAGGGCGCAGCTATGGCTACACCTTC.

This clonotype was detected only a few times. This rearrangement joins TRBV19 to TRBJ2-5; TRBD2 might be the D (5 bases). Germline CDR1 and CDR2: LNHDA and SQIVND (reference sequence). This CDR3 is 16 amino acids long. Trimming left V 6 bases short and J 3 bases short, with 20 bases between. CDR3 DNA sequence: TGTGCCAGTAGATCGGAGTTAGGATGGGGAGAAGAGACCCAGTACTTC. It translates to CASRSELGWGEETQYF.